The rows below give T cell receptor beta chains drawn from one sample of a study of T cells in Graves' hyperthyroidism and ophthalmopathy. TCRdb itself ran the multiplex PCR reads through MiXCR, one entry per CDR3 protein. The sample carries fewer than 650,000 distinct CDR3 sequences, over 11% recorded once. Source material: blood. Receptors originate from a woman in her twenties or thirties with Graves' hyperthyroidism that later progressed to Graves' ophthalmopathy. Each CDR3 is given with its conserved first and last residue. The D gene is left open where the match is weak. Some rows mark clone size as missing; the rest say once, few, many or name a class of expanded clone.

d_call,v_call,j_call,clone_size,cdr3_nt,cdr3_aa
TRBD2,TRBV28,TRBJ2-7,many,TGTGCCAGCAGCGAAGCCGTTAGCGGGGCTTACGAGCAGTACTTC,CASSEAVSGAYEQYF
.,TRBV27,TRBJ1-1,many,TGTGCCAGCAGTTTAGAATGGAACACTGAAGCTTTCTTT,CASSLEWNTEAFF
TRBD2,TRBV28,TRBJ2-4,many,TGTGCCAGCATCCTGACGGGGGGGGGCCAAAACATTCAGTACTTC,CASILTGGGQNIQYF
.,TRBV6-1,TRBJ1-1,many,TGTGCCAGCAGCTTTCCCGGAATGGGCACTGAAGCTTTCTTT,CASSFPGMGTEAFF
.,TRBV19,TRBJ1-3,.,TGTGCCAGCGCTCTGGGGTACTCTGGAAACACCATATATTTT,CASALGYSGNTIYF
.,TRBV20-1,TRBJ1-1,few,TGCAGTGGATCGACAGTGGCCACTGAAGCTTTCTTT,CSGSTVATEAFF
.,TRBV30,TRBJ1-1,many,TGTGCCTGGTCAAACAGGGTTTTGAACACTGAAGCTTTCTTT,CAWSNRVLNTEAFF
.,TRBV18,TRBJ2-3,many,TGTGCCAGCTCATCCGAGGGTTACGGGCCGAGCACAGATACGCAGTATTTT,CASSSEGYGPSTDTQYF
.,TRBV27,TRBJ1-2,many,TGTGCCAGCAGTCCTCCTATCAGCCAGGGGTCTGGCTACACCTTC,CASSPPISQGSGYTF
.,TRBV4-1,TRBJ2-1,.,TGCGCCAGCAGCCAAGATGGGGGCACCTCCTACAATGAGCAGTTCTTC,CASSQDGGTSYNEQFF
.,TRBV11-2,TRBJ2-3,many,TGTGCCAGCAGCCCCCCTTTCACAGATACGCAGTATTTT,CASSPPFTDTQYF
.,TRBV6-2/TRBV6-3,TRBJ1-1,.,TGTGCCATCTTCTCGAAGGGGGGCGGTGAAGCTTTCTTT,CAIFSKGGGEAFF
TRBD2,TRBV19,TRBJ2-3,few,TGTGCCATTGCGGCGGGAGAAACTAGCACAGATACGCAGTATTTT,CAIAAGETSTDTQYF
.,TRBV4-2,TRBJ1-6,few,TGTGCCAGCAGCCAAGAGACAGGTCTCAACTCCTATAATTCACCCCTCCACTTT,CASSQETGLNSYNSPLHF
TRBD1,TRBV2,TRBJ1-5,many,TGTGCCAGCAGTGAGACAGGGGGCGTCAATCAGCCCCAGCATTTT,CASSETGGVNQPQHF
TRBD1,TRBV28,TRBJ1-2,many,TGTGCCAGCAGTTCGGGACAGGGACCTTTTTATGGCTACACCTTC,CASSSGQGPFYGYTF